This T cell receptor (beta chain) was recovered during a study of regulatory T cells. The germline V gene encodes CDR1 LGHNT and CDR2 FRNRAP. CDR3 size: 17 residues. The V segment lost 2 bases and the J segment 1 base; nucleotides outside the gene matches: 7. Amplification used 52 TRBV primers and 13 TRBJ primers. Sequencing was performed with immunoSEQ multiplex PCR; in TCRdb, only in-frame clones are kept and a portion is missing. This sample has some 17,000 clones, with around 90% found just once. The material sequenced was CD8+ T cells sorted from blood. The rearrangement uses TRBV12-5 and TRBJ2-1, with 8 nucleotides matching TRBD2. The origin of this receptor is a person under 30 with CD3G deficiency. The CDR3 nucleotides are TGTGCTAGTGGTTTGACCCGGGGGGGACGATCCTACAATGAGCAGTTCTTC. Translation: CASGLTRGGRSYNEQFF.